The source of this T cell receptor (beta chain) is a study of Graves' ophthalmopathy and Graves' hyperthyroidism. Researchers classed hyperthyroidism as stable given no ophthalmopathy within 18 months of follow-up. Hyperthyroidism in these 18- to 65-year-old patients was newly diagnosed, lasting under 2 months. Among the exclusions were patients with other autoimmune diseases, uncontrolled infections, pregnancy or lactation. CDR1 and CDR2 from the germline V gene are MNHEY and SVGEGT. This CDR3 is built from 18 residues. The V and J ends lost 0 bases and 0 bases respectively, with 15 bases between them. This clonotype was found many times. Beta-chain TCR CDR3 regions were amplified from RNA transcripts. After a first-round RT-PCR with HTBI primers, a second-round multiplex PCR was run. TCRdb processed the multiplex PCR reads anew with MiXCR; each CDR3 protein has one entry. The data contain some 410,000 distinct CDR3 sequences, about 21% of them singletons.

The genes are TRBV6-2 or TRBV6-3 and TRBJ2-4; D is unclear. The sequence was obtained from a woman aged 18-35 years with stable Graves' hyperthyroidism. The specimen was peripheral blood. This CDR3 reads CASSYSTRTPLAKNIQYF. The DNA for the CDR3 is TGTGCCAGCAGTTACTCGACGAGGACCCCTCTAGCCAAAAACATTCAGTACTTC.